This T cell receptor beta chain came from a study of shared clonotypes between healthy human individuals. Study summary: Per donor, CD8 memory used one plate, CD8 naive used two, CD4 memory used three and CD4 naive used three.

This CDR3 contains 16 residues. With 0 bases removed from V and 0 bases from J, the gap between germline ends came to 9 bases. The germline V gene encodes CDR1 MDHEN and CDR2 SYDVKM. Here immunoSEQ multiplex PCR was the method, and the copy in TCRdb shows in-frame clones only, minus some. The repertoire has 2 million to 2.5 million clones, around 95% of them found once; the top ten carry roughly 0.13%. This clonotype was sampled from a man between 18 and 29 years old in good health. This chain uses TRBV28 with TRBJ1-5, with D tentatively TRBD1 (5 bases). The sequenced sample consisted of naive CD4+ T cells sorted from blood. Subset specified: CD45RA+ positively selected. CDR3 coding DNA: TGTGCCAGCAGTTTATGGAGGGGAAGTAGCAATCAGCCCCAGCATTTT. Translating it yields CASSLWRGSSNQPQHF.